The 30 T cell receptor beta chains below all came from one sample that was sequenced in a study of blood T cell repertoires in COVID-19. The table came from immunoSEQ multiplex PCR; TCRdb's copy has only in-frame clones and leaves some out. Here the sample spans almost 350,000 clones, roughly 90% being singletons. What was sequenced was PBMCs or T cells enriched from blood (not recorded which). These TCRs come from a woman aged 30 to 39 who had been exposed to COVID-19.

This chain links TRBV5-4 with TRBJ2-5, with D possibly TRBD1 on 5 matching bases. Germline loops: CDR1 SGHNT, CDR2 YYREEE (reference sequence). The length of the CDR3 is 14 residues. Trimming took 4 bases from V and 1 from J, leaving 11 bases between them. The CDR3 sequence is CASSPQGGQETQYF. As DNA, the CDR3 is TGTGCCAGCAGCCCTCAGGGCGGCCAAGAGACCCAGTACTTC.

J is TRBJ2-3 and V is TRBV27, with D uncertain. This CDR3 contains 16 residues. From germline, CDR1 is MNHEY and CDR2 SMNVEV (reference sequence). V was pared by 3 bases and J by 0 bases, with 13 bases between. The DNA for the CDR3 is TGTGCCAGCAGTTTGCGGAGTGGTACTAGCACAGATACGCAGTATTTT. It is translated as CASSLRSGTSTDTQYF.

The DNA of the CDR3 is TGTGCCAGCAGTAAGTCACCGGGACTAGCGGGAAGTGAGCAGTTCTTC. Amino acid sequence: CASSKSPGLAGSEQFF. The chain couples TRBV6-4 to TRBJ2-1; 13 bases are shared with TRBD2. The CDR3 has 16 amino acids. J lost 9 bases, V lost 5 bases, and 10 bases had no gene match. Germline CDR1 and CDR2: MRHNA and SNTAGT.

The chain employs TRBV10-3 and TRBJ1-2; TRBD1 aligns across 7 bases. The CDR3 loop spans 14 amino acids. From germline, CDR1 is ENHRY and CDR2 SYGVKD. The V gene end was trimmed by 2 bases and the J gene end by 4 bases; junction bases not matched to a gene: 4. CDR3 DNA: TGTGCCATCAGTGAGGAGGGACAGCTCTATGGCTACACCTTC. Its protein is CAISEEGQLYGYTF.

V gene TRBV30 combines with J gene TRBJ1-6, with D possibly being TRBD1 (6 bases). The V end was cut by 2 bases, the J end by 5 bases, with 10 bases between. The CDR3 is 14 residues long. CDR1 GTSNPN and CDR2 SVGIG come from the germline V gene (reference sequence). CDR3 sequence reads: CAWSPGHNNSPLHF. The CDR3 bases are TGTGCCTGGAGTCCGGGACACAATAATTCACCCCTCCACTTT.

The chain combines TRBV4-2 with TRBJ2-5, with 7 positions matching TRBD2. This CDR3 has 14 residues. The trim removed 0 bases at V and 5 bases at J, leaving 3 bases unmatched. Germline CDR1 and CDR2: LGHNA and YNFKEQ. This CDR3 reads CASSQDVGGETQYF. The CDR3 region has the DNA TGTGCCAGCAGCCAAGATGTGGGGGGGGAGACCCAGTACTTC.

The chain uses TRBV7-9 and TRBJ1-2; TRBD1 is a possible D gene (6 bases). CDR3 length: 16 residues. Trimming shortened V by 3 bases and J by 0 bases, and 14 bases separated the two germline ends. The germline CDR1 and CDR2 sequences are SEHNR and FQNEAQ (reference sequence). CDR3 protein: CASSFFAGQSNYGYTF. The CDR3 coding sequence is TGTGCCAGCAGCTTCTTCGCTGGACAGTCTAACTATGGCTACACCTTC.

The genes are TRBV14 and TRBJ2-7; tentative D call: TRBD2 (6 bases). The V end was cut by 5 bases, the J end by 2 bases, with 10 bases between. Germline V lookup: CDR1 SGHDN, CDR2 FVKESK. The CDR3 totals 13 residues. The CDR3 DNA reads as TGTGCCAGCAGCGGGGGAGGACCCTACGAGCAGTACTTC. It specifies CASSGGGPYEQYF.

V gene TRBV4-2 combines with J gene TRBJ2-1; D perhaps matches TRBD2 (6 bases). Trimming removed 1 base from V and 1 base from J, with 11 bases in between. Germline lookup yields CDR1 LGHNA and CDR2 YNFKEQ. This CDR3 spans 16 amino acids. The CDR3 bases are TGTGCCAGCAGCCAAGGGGCTGGAGGGTCCTACAATGAGCAGTTCTTC. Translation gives CASSQGAGGSYNEQFF.

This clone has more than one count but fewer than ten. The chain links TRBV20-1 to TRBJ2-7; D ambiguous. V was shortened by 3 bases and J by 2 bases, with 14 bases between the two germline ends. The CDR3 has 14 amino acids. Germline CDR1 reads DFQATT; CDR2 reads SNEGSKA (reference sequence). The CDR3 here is CSASARGLTYEQYF. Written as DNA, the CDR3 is TGCAGTGCTAGTGCTCGAGGTTTAACCTACGAGCAGTACTTC.

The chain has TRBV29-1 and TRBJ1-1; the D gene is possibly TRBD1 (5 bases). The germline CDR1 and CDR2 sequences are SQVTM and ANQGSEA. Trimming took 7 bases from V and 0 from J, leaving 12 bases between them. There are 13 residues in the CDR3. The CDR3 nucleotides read TGCAGCGCCGAGACAGAGCTGAACACTGAAGCTTTCTTT. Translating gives CSAETELNTEAFF.

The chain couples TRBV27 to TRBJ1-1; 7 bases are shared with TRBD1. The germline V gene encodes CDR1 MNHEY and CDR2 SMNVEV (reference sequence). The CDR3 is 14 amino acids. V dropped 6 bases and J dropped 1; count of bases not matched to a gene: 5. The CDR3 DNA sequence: TGTGCCAGCAGGTCGGGACAGTGGAACACTGAAGCTTTCTTT. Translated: CASRSGQWNTEAFF.

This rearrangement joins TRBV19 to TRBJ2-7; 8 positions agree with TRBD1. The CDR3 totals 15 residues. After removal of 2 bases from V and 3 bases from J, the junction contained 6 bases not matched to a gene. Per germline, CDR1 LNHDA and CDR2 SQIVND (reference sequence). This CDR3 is CASSIRTGLIYEQYF. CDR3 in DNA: TGTGCCAGTAGTATAAGGACAGGGCTAATCTACGAGCAGTACTTC.

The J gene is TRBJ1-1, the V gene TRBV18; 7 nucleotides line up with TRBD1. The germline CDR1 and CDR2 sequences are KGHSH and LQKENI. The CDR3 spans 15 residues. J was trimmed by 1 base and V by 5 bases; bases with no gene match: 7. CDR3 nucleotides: TGTGCCAGCTCAAGACAGGGCCTCGCGAACACTGAAGCTTTCTTT. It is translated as CASSRQGLANTEAFF. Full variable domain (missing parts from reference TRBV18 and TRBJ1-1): NAGVMQNPRHLVRRRGQEARLRCSPMKGHSHVYWYRQLPEEGLKFMVYLQKENIIDESGMPKERFSAEFPKEGPSILRIQQVVRGDSAAYFCASSRQGLANTEAFFGQGTRLTVV.

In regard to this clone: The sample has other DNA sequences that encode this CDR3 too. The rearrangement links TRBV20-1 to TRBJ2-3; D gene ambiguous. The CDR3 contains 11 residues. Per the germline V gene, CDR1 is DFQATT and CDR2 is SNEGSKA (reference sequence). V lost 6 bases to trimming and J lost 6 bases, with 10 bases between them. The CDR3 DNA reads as TGCAGTGCCAGACCAGTGGATACGCAGTATTTT. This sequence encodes CSARPVDTQYF.

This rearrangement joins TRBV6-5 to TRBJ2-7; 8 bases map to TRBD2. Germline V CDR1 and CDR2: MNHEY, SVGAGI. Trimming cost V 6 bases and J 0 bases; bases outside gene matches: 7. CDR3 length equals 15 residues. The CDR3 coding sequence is TGTGCCAGCAGATGGGGGACTAGGAGCTCCTACGAGCAGTACTTC. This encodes CASRWGTRSSYEQYF.

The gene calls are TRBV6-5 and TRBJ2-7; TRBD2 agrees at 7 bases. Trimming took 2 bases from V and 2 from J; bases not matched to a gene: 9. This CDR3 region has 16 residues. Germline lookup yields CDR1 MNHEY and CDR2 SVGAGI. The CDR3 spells CASSYPPRENAYEQYF. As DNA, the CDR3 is TGTGCCAGCAGTTACCCCCCGCGGGAGAACGCCTACGAGCAGTACTTC.

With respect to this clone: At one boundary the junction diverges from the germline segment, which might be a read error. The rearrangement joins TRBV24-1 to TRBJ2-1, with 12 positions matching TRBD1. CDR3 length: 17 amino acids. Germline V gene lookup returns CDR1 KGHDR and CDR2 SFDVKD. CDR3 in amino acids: CATSDFTGTGGGYEQFF. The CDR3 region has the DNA TGTGCCACCAGCGATTTTACCGGGACAGGGGGCGGGTATGAGCAGTTCTTC.

The CDR3 nucleotides are TGTGCCAGCAGCTTGACTAGCGAAACCTGGGAGACCCAGTACTTC. Its protein product is CASSLTSETWETQYF. The rearrangement uses TRBV13 and TRBJ2-5; 8 positions match TRBD2. Germline CDR1 is PRHDT and CDR2 is FYEKMQ (reference sequence). CDR3 length equals 15 residues. With V trimmed by 3 bases and J by 5 bases, 8 bases remained unmatched. The whole variable domain, filled in from reference TRBV13 and TRBJ2-5, reads AAGVIQSPRHLIKEKRETATLKCYPIPRHDTVYWYQQGPGQDPQFLISFYEKMQSDKGSIPDRFSAQQFSDYHSELNMSSLELGDSALYFCASSLTSETWETQYFGPGTRLLVL.

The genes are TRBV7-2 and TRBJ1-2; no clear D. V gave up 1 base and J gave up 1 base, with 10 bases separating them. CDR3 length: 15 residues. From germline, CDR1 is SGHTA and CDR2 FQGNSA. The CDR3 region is CASSLGGLFNYGYTF. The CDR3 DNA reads TGTGCCAGCAGCTTAGGAGGACTTTTTAACTATGGCTACACCTTC.

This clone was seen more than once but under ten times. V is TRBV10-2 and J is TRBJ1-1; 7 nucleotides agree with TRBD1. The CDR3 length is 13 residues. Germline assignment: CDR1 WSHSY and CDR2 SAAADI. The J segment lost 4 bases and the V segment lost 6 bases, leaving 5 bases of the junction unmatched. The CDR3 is CASSRQGGTEAFF. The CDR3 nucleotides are TGCGCCAGCAGCCGACAGGGAGGCACTGAAGCTTTCTTT.

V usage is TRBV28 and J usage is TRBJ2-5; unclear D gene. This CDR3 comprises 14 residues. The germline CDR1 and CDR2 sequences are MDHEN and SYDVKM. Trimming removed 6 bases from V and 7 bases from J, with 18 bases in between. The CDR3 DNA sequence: TGTGCCAGCAGCCTGCGGCTTCCGACGGGGACCCAGTACTTC. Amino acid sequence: CASSLRLPTGTQYF.

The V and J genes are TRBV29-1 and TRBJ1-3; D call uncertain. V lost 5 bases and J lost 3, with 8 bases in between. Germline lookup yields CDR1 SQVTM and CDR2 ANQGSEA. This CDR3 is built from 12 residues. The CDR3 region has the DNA TGCAGCGTTAGTAACAGTGGAAACACCATATATTTT. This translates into CSVSNSGNTIYF.

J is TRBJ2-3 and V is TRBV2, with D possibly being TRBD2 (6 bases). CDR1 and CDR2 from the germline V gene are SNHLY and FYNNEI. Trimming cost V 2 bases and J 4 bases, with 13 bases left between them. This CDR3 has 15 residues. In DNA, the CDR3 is TGTGCCAGCAGTGAATGGCCGGGAGTCTCAGATACGCAGTATTTT. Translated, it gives CASSEWPGVSDTQYF.

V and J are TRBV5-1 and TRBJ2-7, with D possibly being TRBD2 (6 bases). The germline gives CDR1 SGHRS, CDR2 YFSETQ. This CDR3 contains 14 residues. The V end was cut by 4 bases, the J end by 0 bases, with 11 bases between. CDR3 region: CASSPGGGSYEQYF. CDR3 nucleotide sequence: TGCGCCAGCAGCCCTGGGGGAGGCTCCTACGAGCAGTACTTC.

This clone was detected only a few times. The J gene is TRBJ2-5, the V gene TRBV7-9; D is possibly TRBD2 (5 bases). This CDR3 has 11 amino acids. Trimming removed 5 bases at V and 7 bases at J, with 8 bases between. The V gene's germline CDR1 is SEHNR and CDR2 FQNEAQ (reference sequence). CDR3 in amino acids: CASSTGGTQYF. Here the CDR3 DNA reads TGTGCCAGCAGCACCGGAGGGACCCAGTACTTC.

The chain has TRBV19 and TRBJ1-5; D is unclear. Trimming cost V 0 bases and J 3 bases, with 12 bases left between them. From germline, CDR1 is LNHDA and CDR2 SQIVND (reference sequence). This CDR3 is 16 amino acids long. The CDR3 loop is CASSIDLQAINQPQHF. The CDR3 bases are TGTGCCAGTAGTATAGATTTGCAGGCTATCAATCAGCCCCAGCATTTT.

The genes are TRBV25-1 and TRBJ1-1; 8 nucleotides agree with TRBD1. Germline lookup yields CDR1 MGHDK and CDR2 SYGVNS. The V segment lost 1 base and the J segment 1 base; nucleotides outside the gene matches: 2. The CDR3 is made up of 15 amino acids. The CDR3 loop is CASSESGQANTEAFF. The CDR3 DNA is TGTGCCAGCAGTGAATCGGGACAGGCGAACACTGAAGCTTTCTTT.

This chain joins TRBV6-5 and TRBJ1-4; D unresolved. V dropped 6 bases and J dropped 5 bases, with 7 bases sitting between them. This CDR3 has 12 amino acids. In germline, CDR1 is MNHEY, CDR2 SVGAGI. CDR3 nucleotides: TGTGCCAGCAGGGCCTTGAATGAAAAACTGTTTTTT. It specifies CASRALNEKLFF.

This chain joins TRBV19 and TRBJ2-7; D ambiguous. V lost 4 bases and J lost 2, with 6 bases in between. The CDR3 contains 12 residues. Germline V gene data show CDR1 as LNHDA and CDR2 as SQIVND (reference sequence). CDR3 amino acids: CASSNGTYEQYF. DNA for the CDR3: TGTGCCAGTAGTAATGGCACCTACGAGCAGTACTTC.